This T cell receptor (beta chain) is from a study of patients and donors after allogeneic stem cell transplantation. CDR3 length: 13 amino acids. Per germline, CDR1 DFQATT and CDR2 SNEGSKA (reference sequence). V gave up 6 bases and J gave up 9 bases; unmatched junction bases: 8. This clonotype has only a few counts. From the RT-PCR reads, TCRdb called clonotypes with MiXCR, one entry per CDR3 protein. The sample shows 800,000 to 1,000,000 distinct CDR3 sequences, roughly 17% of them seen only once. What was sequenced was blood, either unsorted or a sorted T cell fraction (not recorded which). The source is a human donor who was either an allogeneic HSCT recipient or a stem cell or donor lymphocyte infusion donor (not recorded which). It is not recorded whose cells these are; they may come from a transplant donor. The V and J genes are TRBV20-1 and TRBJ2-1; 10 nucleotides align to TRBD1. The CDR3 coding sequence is TGCAGTGCCAGCCGGGACAGGGGCCTTGAGCAGTTCTTC. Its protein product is CSASRDRGLEQFF.